These T cell receptor beta chains were read from a single sample in a study of T-cell memory formation after mild COVID-19. MiXCR, run by TCRdb on the 5' RACE reads, gives a single entry per CDR3 protein. The table lists roughly 68,000 distinct CDR3 sequences, 15% to 20% of them singletons. Input material: PBMCs or a T cell subset sorted from them (not recorded which). Source of these receptors: an adult woman who had mild COVID-19 (a few samples of this study predate the infection). Cell type and time point are not known. CDR3s include the opening cysteine and the closing phenylalanine or tryptophan.

V gene | CDR3 protein
TRBV5-5 | CASSASLFSTGELFF
TRBV9 | CAPLRTGESYEQYF
TRBV27 | CASSAQSSYEQYF
TRBV27 | CASSWASTETQYF
TRBV15 | CATSRVGGTWGSNQPQHF
TRBV24-1 | CATSDLPSRGVGTDTQYF
TRBV7-3 | CASSVGIGTDTQYF
TRBV24-1 | CATEVGNTGELFF
TRBV5-6 | CASSLGTGSSYNEQFF
TRBV12-3/TRBV12-4 | CASSPQTSIRETQYF
TRBV7-6 | CASSLAGAWQETQYF